The 17 T cell receptor beta chains in this list originate from one sample, sequenced in a study of cytomegalovirus exposure and HLA in healthy donors. Clones were sequenced by immunoSEQ multiplex PCR, and TCRdb holds only the in-frame ones, with some missing. The data hold roughly 150,000 clones, with 86% observed a single time. The source material was PBMCs. These receptors all come from a woman younger than 45 in good health and CMV-seronegative.

The rearrangement links TRBV9 to TRBJ2-3, with 7 nucleotides matching TRBD2. The ends lost 4 bases at V and 3 bases at J; junction bases unmatched: 8. From germline, CDR1 is SGDLS and CDR2 YYNGEE. The CDR3 extends over 15 amino acids. The CDR3 loop is CASSLTAGDTDTQYF. CDR3 sequence (DNA): TGTGCCAGCAGCCTGACGGCGGGAGATACAGATACGCAGTATTTT.

This clone was recorded once. V usage is TRBV7-9 and J usage is TRBJ1-2; D may be TRBD1 (5 bases). The CDR3 length is 14 residues. Germline-derived CDR1 and CDR2 are SEHNR and FQNEAQ (reference sequence). V shed 5 bases and J shed 1 base, with 11 bases lying between them. The CDR3 spells CASSATTVNYGYTF. The CDR3 DNA follows: TGTGCCAGCAGCGCAACGACAGTTAACTATGGCTACACCTTC.

The chain has TRBV7-2 and TRBJ1-1, with 9 bases that match TRBD1. Trimming removed 3 bases from V and 1 base from J; junction bases left unmatched: 6. This CDR3 has 16 amino acids. The germline gives CDR1 SGHTA, CDR2 FQGNSA. The CDR3 loop is CASSFTGGERNTEAFF. As DNA, the CDR3 is TGTGCCAGCAGCTTTACAGGGGGCGAACGGAACACTGAAGCTTTCTTT. Variable domain in full (rest from reference TRBV7-2 and TRBJ1-1): GAGVSQSPSNKVTEKGKDVELRCDPISGHTALYWYRQSLGQGLEFLIYFQGNSAPDKSGLPSDRFSAERTGGSVSTLTIQRTQQEDSAVYLCASSFTGGERNTEAFFGQGTRLTVV.

This chain joins TRBV7-2 and TRBJ1-2, with 9 bases aligning to TRBD1. The CDR3 consists of 14 residues. The germline V gene encodes CDR1 SGHTA and CDR2 FQGNSA. V dropped 5 bases and J dropped 6; count of bases not matched to a gene: 7. The CDR3 loop is CASSPGTGRDGYTF. In nucleotides, the CDR3 is TGTGCCAGCAGCCCAGGGACAGGGAGGGATGGCTACACCTTC.

The chain employs TRBV7-3 and TRBJ1-1; possibly TRBD1 for D (6 bases). The CDR3 totals 14 residues. Trimming took 0 bases from V and 5 from J, leaving 10 bases between them. Germline CDR1 and CDR2: SGHTA and FQGTGA. CDR3 in DNA: TGTGCCAGCAGCTTAACTCAAGGGGGAACTGAAGCTTTCTTT. Amino acid sequence: CASSLTQGGTEAFF.

The table lists this clone with a count of one. This chain uses TRBV29-1 with TRBJ2-7; D perhaps matches TRBD1 (7 bases). The V end lost 2 bases, the J end lost 6 bases, and 14 bases lay between the germline ends. The V gene's germline CDR1 is SQVTM and CDR2 ANQGSEA. The CDR3 spans 13 residues. The CDR3 here is CSVESGGGSEQYF. The CDR3, as DNA: TGCAGCGTTGAATCCGGAGGGGGCTCCGAGCAGTACTTC.

The J gene is TRBJ2-7, the V gene TRBV12-5; D uncertain. Germline V gene sequence: CDR1 LGHNT, CDR2 FRNRAP. The CDR3 consists of 14 residues. The V end was cut by 5 bases, the J end by 1 base, with 12 bases between. The CDR3 DNA is TGTGCTAGTGGTCCTCGAGTGGATTCCTACGAGCAGTACTTC. Amino acid sequence: CASGPRVDSYEQYF.

This clone showed up just a few times. The chain has TRBV4-3 and TRBJ1-1; no clear D. CDR1 is LGHNA, CDR2 YSLEER, per germline. Trimming stripped 1 base from V and 1 base from J, with 7 bases between. The CDR3 is made up of 14 amino acids. CDR3 in amino acids: CASSQVTGNTEAFF. CDR3 nucleotide sequence: TGCGCCAGCAGCCAAGTTACGGGGAACACTGAAGCTTTCTTT.

This rearrangement joins TRBV7-8 to TRBJ1-1; the D is unclear. This CDR3 has 15 residues. V lost 2 bases and J 1 base, leaving 11 bases between the germline ends. Germline V gene lookup returns CDR1 SGHVS and CDR2 FQNEAQ. DNA for the CDR3: TGTGCCAGCAGCTTACTTGATATTCCGAACACTGAAGCTTTCTTT. Amino acid sequence: CASSLLDIPNTEAFF.

The chain recombines TRBV28 with TRBJ1-2, with 8 bases matching TRBD1. Germline assignment: CDR1 MDHEN and CDR2 SYDVKM. After removal of 5 bases from V and 4 bases from J, the junction contained 6 bases not matched to a gene. The CDR3 has 14 amino acids. The CDR3 bases are TGTGCCAGCAGTCAGCCGGGACAGGTCTATGGCTACACCTTC. It codes for CASSQPGQVYGYTF.

This clone appeared a few times. This rearrangement joins TRBV6-1 to TRBJ2-7, with no clear D. CDR3 length: 13 amino acids. Germline CDR1 and CDR2: MNHNS and SASEGT. V lost 2 bases and J 4 bases, leaving 9 bases between the germline ends. The CDR3 reads CASSEMGYYEQYF. The DNA for the CDR3 is TGTGCCAGCAGTGAAATGGGGTATTACGAGCAGTACTTC.

The J gene is TRBJ1-1, the V gene TRBV6-6; D is possibly TRBD1 (5 bases). The CDR3 loop spans 13 amino acids. The V end lost 8 bases, the J end lost 7 bases, and 17 bases lay between the germline ends. The germline gives CDR1 MNHNY, CDR2 SVGAGI (reference sequence). DNA for the CDR3: TGTGCCAGCCTCGAGTGGGTGGACAATGAAGCTTTCTTT. It translates to CASLEWVDNEAFF.

The V gene is TRBV6-5, the J gene TRBJ1-1, with D tentatively TRBD1 (5 bases). Germline lookup yields CDR1 MNHEY and CDR2 SVGAGI. V lost 4 bases to trimming and J lost 5 bases, with 17 bases between them. This CDR3 has 15 amino acids. For the CDR3, the DNA is TGTGCCAGCAGTTTCGTAGTGGGGGTGGGGACTGAAGCTTTCTTT. It encodes CASSFVVGVGTEAFF.

The sample holds one count of this clone. The V call is TRBV15, the J call TRBJ1-1; TRBD1 might be the D (5 bases). V lost 1 base and J 8 bases, leaving 8 bases between the germline ends. This CDR3 is built from 12 residues. Germline V CDR1 and CDR2: LNHNV, YYDKDF (reference sequence). CDR3 DNA: TGTGCCACCAGCAGAGGTCGGGACGAAGCTTTCTTT. Translation gives CATSRGRDEAFF.

In its sample, this clone was seen once. The CDR3 sequence is CAISESASGYNEQFF. CDR3 coding DNA: TGTGCCATCAGTGAATCGGCTAGCGGATACAATGAGCAGTTCTTC. The V and J genes are TRBV10-3 and TRBJ2-1; TRBD2 matches 7 bases. Germline V gene lookup returns CDR1 ENHRY and CDR2 SYGVKD. This CDR3 region has 15 residues. J lost 4 bases, V lost 3 bases, and 6 bases had no gene match.

This sequence joins TRBV29-1 and TRBJ2-7; D is unresolved. This CDR3 has 11 residues. V lost 1 base and J 1 base, leaving 2 bases between the germline ends. The germline gives CDR1 SQVTM, CDR2 ANQGSEA. The CDR3 bases are TGCAGCGTTGAAGGGTCCTACGAGCAGTACTTC. Protein sequence: CSVEGSYEQYF.

The rearrangement links TRBV19 to TRBJ2-7; D is possibly TRBD2 (5 bases). The CDR3 totals 16 residues. The germline V gene encodes CDR1 LNHDA and CDR2 SQIVND (reference sequence). Trimming took off 5 bases at V and 1 base at J, with 18 bases between the two ends. The CDR3 DNA reads as TGTGCCAGTAGTGGAGGTGGAGTCGGATGGTCCTACGAGCAGTACTTC. Translated, it gives CASSGGGVGWSYEQYF.